The TCR beta chain under discussion was sequenced for a study of identical twins. This clonotype showed up many times. V dropped 0 bases and J dropped 5 bases, with 7 bases sitting between them. There are 13 residues in the CDR3. TCRdb recomputed calls from the 5' RACE reads with MiXCR, one row per CDR3 protein. The sample has 400,000 to 550,000 distinct CDR3 sequences, 24% seen once. These data were likewise used in another study, on T cells expressing NK-cell markers. Turning to that study: Sorted CD3+CD56+NKG2C+, CD3+CD56+NKG2C- and CD3+CD56-NKG2C+ T cells supplied TCR beta repertoires.

The sequenced sample consisted of CD4+ T cells sorted from blood. The rearrangement uses TRBV12-3 or TRBV12-4 and TRBJ1-1; D is uncertain. The sequence was obtained from a woman under 30 in good health. In DNA form, the CDR3 reads TGTGCCAGCAGTTTAGCAGGGATAACTGAAGCTTTCTTT. The encoded protein is CASSLAGITEAFF.